Listed below are T cell receptor beta chains from one sample, sequenced in a study of cytomegalovirus exposure and HLA in healthy donors. Only in-frame clones appear in the TCRdb table, and some are missing; sequencing was by immunoSEQ multiplex PCR. The sample lists 130,000 or so clones, roughly 89% occurring once. Sequences were obtained from PBMCs. Source of these receptors: a woman under 30 in good health and CMV-seropositive. The CDR3 runs from the conserved cysteine through the conserved F or W. Fields, in order: D gene, J gene, V gene, clone size, CDR3 protein, CDR3 DNA. D genes are given only for firm matches. Clone size appears in some rows only: once, few, many, or a class for an expanded clone.

>-|TRBJ2-7|TRBV6-6|-
CASSYRQDEQYF
TGTGCCAGCAGTTACCGACAAGACGAGCAGTACTTC
>-|TRBJ1-4|TRBV7-9|-
CASSPGTMSGEKLFF
TGTGCCAGCAGCCCCGGGACTATGAGCGGTGAAAAACTGTTTTTT
>-|TRBJ1-6|TRBV6-1|-
CASQRGDSPLHF
TGTGCCAGTCAGCGGGGAGATTCACCCCTCCACTTT
>-|TRBJ1-5|TRBV6-5|-
CASSSVGGPRQPQHF
TGTGCCAGCAGCTCCGTCGGGGGACCCAGGCAGCCCCAGCATTTT
>TRBD2|TRBJ2-1|TRBV14|-
CASSPRLAGGREQFF
TGTGCCAGCAGCCCCCGACTAGCGGGGGGCAGGGAGCAGTTCTTC
>TRBD1|TRBJ2-7|TRBV30|-
CAWSGGDRDPYEQYF
TGTGCCTGGAGTGGGGGGGACAGGGATCCCTACGAGCAGTACTTC
>TRBD1|TRBJ1-1|TRBV4-2|-
CASSPDRATEAFF
TGTGCCAGCAGCCCTGACAGGGCGACTGAAGCTTTCTTT
>-|TRBJ1-4|TRBV5-4|-
CASSLDSLGEKLFF
TGTGCCAGCAGCTTGGACAGCCTTGGTGAAAAACTGTTTTTT
>-|TRBJ2-7|TRBV4-1|-
CASSQDGQVEQYF
TGCGCCAGCAGCCAAGATGGGCAGGTCGAGCAGTACTTC
>-|TRBJ2-7|TRBV11-2|-
CASSLGSGAYEQYF
TGTGCCAGCAGCTTAGGATCGGGGGCCTACGAGCAGTACTTC
>TRBD1|TRBJ2-6|TRBV10-1|once
CASSHGQGNGANVLTF
TGCGCCAGCAGTCACGGACAGGGAAATGGGGCCAACGTCCTGACTTTC
>TRBD2|TRBJ2-1|TRBV4-2|-
CASSQDSGVYNEQFF
TGTGCCAGCAGCCAAGATAGCGGGGTTTACAATGAGCAGTTCTTC
>-|TRBJ2-7|TRBV27|-
CASRGISYEQYF
TGTGCCAGCAGGGGCATATCCTACGAGCAGTACTTC
>-|TRBJ1-2|TRBV2|-
CASTTYRDYGYTF
TGTGCCAGCACCACATACAGAGACTATGGCTACACCTTC
>TRBD2|TRBJ2-3|TRBV6-1|-
CASSERGDTDTQYF
TGTGCCAGCAGTGAGCGGGGGGACACAGATACGCAGTATTTT
>TRBD2|TRBJ2-1|TRBV7-9|-
CASYGLAYNEQFF
TGTGCCAGCTACGGACTAGCGTACAATGAGCAGTTCTTC
>TRBD1|TRBJ1-4|TRBV6-5|-
CASSSFGTDNEKLFF
TGTGCCAGCAGTTCGTTTGGGACAGATAATGAAAAACTGTTTTTT
>-|TRBJ2-3|TRBV5-4|-
CASNRGPGGDTDTQYF
TGTGCCAGCAACCGCGGCCCGGGGGGCGACACAGATACGCAGTATTTT
>TRBD2|TRBJ2-3|TRBV6-1|-
CASSEVRGVTDTQYF
TGTGCCAGCAGCGAAGTTCGGGGGGTGACAGATACGCAGTATTTT
>-|TRBJ2-1|TRBV29-1|-
CSVQQVYNEQFF
TGCAGCGTTCAACAGGTTTACAATGAGCAGTTCTTC
>TRBD1|TRBJ1-5|TRBV18|-
CASTDRDGNQPQHF
TGTGCCAGCACGGACAGGGATGGCAATCAGCCCCAGCATTTT
>-|TRBJ1-1|TRBV6-6|-
CASRGGGVNTEAFF
TGTGCCAGCAGAGGAGGGGGGGTGAACACTGAAGCTTTCTTT
>TRBD1|TRBJ1-2|TRBV6-5|-
CASSLTPGGQLYGYTF
TGTGCCAGCAGTTTAACCCCAGGGGGACAGCTCTATGGCTACACCTTC
>-|TRBJ2-3|TRBV5-4|-
CASSPNRVSTDTQYF
TGTGCCAGCAGCCCGAACAGAGTGAGCACAGATACGCAGTATTTT
>-|TRBJ1-3|TRBV5-6|-
CASTLGPRVGNTIYF
TGTGCCAGCACCCTTGGTCCCAGGGTTGGGAACACCATATATTTT
>-|TRBJ2-7|TRBV12-5|once
CASGLVLGSSYEQYF
TGTGCTAGTGGTTTGGTACTAGGGTCTTCCTACGAGCAGTACTTC
>TRBD2|TRBJ2-7|TRBV5-1|-
CASSLAGTSRQYF
TGCGCCAGCAGCTTGGCAGGGACTAGCCGGCAGTACTTC
>-|TRBJ2-7|TRBV1|once
CTSSQEETDSSVWSDYEQYF
TGCACCAGCAGCCAAGAAGAGACGGACAGTTCTGTCTGGTCGGACTACGAGCAGTACTTC
>-|TRBJ1-2|TRBV6-5|few
CASSRLNGRGYTF
TGTGCCAGCAGCCGACTTAATGGCCGGGGCTACACCTTC
>TRBD2|TRBJ2-1|TRBV6-1|-
CASSDIAGGNEQFF
TGTGCCAGCAGTGATATAGCGGGCGGTAATGAGCAGTTCTTC
>TRBD2|TRBJ2-1|TRBV30|-
CAWDPTRTSGGAGEQFF
TGTGCCTGGGATCCTACCAGAACTAGCGGGGGGGCAGGGGAGCAGTTCTTC
>-|TRBJ2-1|TRBV7-2|-
CASSLRRGTAYNEQFF
TGTGCCAGCAGCCTCCGCCGGGGGACTGCCTACAATGAGCAGTTCTTC
>TRBD1|TRBJ1-1|TRBV5-1|-
CASSLEGGEAEAFF
TGCGCCAGCAGCTTGGAAGGGGGCGAGGCTGAAGCTTTCTTT
>TRBD1|TRBJ1-4|TRBV4-3|-
CASSASTGGVEKLFF
TGCGCCAGCAGCGCCTCGACAGGGGGAGTTGAAAAACTGTTTTTT
>-|TRBJ2-7|TRBV2|-
CASFRLPDYEQYF
TGTGCCAGCTTCCGACTCCCGGACTACGAGCAGTACTTC
>TRBD2|TRBJ2-1|TRBV27|-
CASSLWGPSGMDEQFF
TGTGCCAGCAGTTTATGGGGGCCTAGCGGGATGGATGAGCAGTTCTTC
>-|TRBJ1-6|TRBV11-2|-
CASSLTPGFTSPLHF
TGTGCCAGCAGCTTAACCCCAGGGTTCACATCACCCCTCCACTTT
>-|TRBJ1-4|TRBV15|-
CATSSLGDATNEKLFF
TGTGCCACCAGCAGCTTAGGGGATGCAACTAATGAAAAACTGTTTTTT
>-|TRBJ2-2|TRBV15|-
CATSRDVWTDSNTGELFF
TGTGCCACCAGCAGAGATGTGTGGACGGACTCGAACACCGGGGAGCTGTTTTTT
>-|TRBJ1-3|TRBV6-1|-
CASSPGQLGNTIYF
TGTGCCAGCAGTCCCGGACAGTTAGGAAACACCATATATTTT
>TRBD1|TRBJ1-1|TRBV7-9|once
CASSLEGRGFAEAFF
TGTGCCAGCAGCTTAGAAGGCAGGGGGTTTGCTGAAGCTTTCTTT
>-|TRBJ2-1|TRBV5-1|-
CASSRQSPPPYNEQFF
TGCGCCAGCAGCCGCCAGTCCCCACCTCCATACAATGAGCAGTTCTTC
>-|TRBJ2-7|TRBV10-1|-
CASRSGLSYEQYF
TGCGCCAGCAGGTCAGGCCTCTCCTACGAGCAGTACTTC
>TRBD1|TRBJ1-1|TRBV11-3|-
CASSLGRGREAFF
TGTGCCAGCAGCTTAGGTAGGGGGCGCGAAGCTTTCTTT
>TRBD1|TRBJ2-3|TRBV6-1|-
CASRQGAQYF
TGTGCCAGCAGACAGGGGGCGCAGTATTTT
>TRBD1|TRBJ1-2|TRBV28|-
CASSNDRGYGYTF
TGTGCCAGCAGTAATGACAGGGGTTATGGCTACACCTTC
>TRBD1|TRBJ1-1|TRBV5-1|once
CASRWTGTNTEAFF
TGCGCCAGCAGGTGGACAGGGACGAACACTGAAGCTTTCTTT
>TRBD1|TRBJ1-2|TRBV29-1|few
CSVWQGDGYTF
TGCAGCGTTTGGCAGGGGGATGGCTACACCTTC